This TCR beta chain was identified in a study of graft-versus-host responses after intestinal transplantation. The wider study: Anti-thymocyte globulin induction, then tacrolimus and steroids for around 3 years, went to all recipients.

Germline CDR1 is GTSNPN and CDR2 is SVGIG (reference sequence). The CDR3 consists of 13 residues. V was shortened by 8 bases and J by 6 bases, with 20 bases between the two germline ends. Clones were sequenced by immunoSEQ multiplex PCR, and TCRdb holds only the in-frame ones, with some missing. In the table there are fewer than 15,000 clones, 70% to 90% of which are singletons. This chain uses TRBV30 with TRBJ2-7; D is unresolved. The TCR was taken from a human patient who received an intestinal transplant, so some T cells may come from the graft donor. This specimen consisted of PBMCs, obtained after intestinal transplantation. The CDR3, as DNA: TGTGCCCTGGTAGCTGTGGGCCGCGGCGAGCAGTACTTC. Its protein is CALVAVGRGEQYF.